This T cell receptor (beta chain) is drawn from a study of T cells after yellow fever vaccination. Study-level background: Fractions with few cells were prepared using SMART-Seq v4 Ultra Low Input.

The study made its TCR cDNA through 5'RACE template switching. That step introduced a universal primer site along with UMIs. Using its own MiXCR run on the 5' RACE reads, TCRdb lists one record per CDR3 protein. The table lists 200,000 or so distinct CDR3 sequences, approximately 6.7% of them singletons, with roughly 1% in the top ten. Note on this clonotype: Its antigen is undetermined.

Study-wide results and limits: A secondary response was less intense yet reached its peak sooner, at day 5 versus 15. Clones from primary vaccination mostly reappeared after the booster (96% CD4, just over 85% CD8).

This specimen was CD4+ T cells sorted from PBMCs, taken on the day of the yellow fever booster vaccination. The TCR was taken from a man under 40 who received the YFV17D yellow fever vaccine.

This CDR3 reads CASSFGQTQYF. The CDR3 region has the DNA TGTGCCAGCAGTTTCGGACAGACCCAGTACTTC. The chain links TRBV12-3 or TRBV12-4 to TRBJ2-5, with D unclear. The V end was cut by 3 bases, the J end by 6 bases, with 5 bases between. The CDR3 spans 11 residues.